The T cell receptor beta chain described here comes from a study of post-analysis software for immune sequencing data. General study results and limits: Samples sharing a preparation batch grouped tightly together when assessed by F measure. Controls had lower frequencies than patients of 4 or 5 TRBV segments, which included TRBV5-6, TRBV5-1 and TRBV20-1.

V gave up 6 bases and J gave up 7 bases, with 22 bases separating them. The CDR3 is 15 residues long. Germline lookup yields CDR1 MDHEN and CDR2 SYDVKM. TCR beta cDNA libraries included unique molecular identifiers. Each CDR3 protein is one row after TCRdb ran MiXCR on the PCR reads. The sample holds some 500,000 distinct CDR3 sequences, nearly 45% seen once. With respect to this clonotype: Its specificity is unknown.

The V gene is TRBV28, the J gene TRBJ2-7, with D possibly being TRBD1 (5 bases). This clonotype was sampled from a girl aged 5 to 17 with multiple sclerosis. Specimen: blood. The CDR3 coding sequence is TGTGCCAGCAGCATAGGACATACCTCCTACAATGAGCAGTACTTC. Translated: CASSIGHTSYNEQYF.